This TCR beta chain comes out of a study of cytomegalovirus exposure and HLA in healthy donors. Vbeta (60) and Jbeta (13) primers were used in the PCR. Here immunoSEQ multiplex PCR was the method, and the copy in TCRdb shows in-frame clones only, minus some. The profile shows about 190,000 clones, about 80% of them singletons. V lost 0 bases, J lost 0 bases, and 6 bases lay in between. CDR3 length equals 15 residues. CDR1 and CDR2 (germline): SGHDT, YYEEEE. This clone was seen a single time. Its target is not known. Study-level findings and limits: After further analysis at a later stage, roughly 16,000 TCR beta sequences were associated with HLA alleles at 0.05 false discovery rate.

The rearrangement uses TRBV5-6 and TRBJ2-2, with a tentative D call TRBD1 (5 bases). The clonotype comes from a young woman in good health and CMV-seronegative. The source material was PBMCs. The CDR3 sequence: CASSLGRANTGELFF. CDR3 DNA: TGTGCCAGCAGCTTGGGCAGGGCGAACACCGGGGAGCTGTTTTTT.